Listed below are T cell receptor beta chains from one sample, sequenced in a study of Graves' ophthalmopathy and Graves' hyperthyroidism. One entry per CDR3 protein, called by TCRdb with MiXCR from the multiplex PCR reads. The table has over a million distinct CDR3 sequences, about 35% seen once. The sample taken for sequencing was peripheral blood or thyroid tissue (not recorded which). These receptors came from an adult man with Graves' hyperthyroidism. CDR3s include the opening cysteine and the closing phenylalanine or tryptophan. A D gene is named only where the DNA matches it firmly. For some rows the clone size is stated as once, few or many, or as a class when expanded; others skip it.

abundance	d_gene	v_gene	j_gene	CDR3aa	CDR3nt
many	TRBD1	TRBV2	TRBJ2-5	CASTDRGRETQYF	TGTGCCAGTACCGACAGGGGCCGGGAGACCCAGTACTTC
few	.	TRBV2	TRBJ1-5	CASSGQRGGQPQHF	TGTGCCAGCAGTGGACAGAGGGGCGGGCAGCCCCAGCATTTT
.	TRBD1	TRBV10-3	TRBJ1-5	CAISRQGGSNQPQHF	TGTGCCATCAGCCGACAGGGTGGGAGCAATCAGCCCCAGCATTTT
.	.	TRBV5-1	TRBJ1-4	CASSPGSGTNEKLFF	TGCGCCAGCAGTCCCGGTTCGGGAACTAATGAAAAACTGTTTTTT
few	.	TRBV5-6	TRBJ2-5	CASSLAGSLQETQYF	TGTGCCAGCAGCTTGGCAGGGTCCCTACAAGAGACCCAGTACTTC
.	.	TRBV12-3/TRBV12-4	TRBJ2-5	CASSPLSQGRETQYF	TGTGCCAGCTCACCATTGTCGCAGGGCAGAGAGACCCAGTACTTC
many	TRBD1	TRBV12-3/TRBV12-4	TRBJ1-4	CASSSDRGRNEKLFF	TGTGCCAGCAGTTCAGACAGGGGACGTAATGAAAAACTGTTTTTT
many	TRBD2	TRBV7-2	TRBJ2-2	CASSPRTSGRRGELFF	TGTGCCAGCAGCCCTCGGACTAGCGGGAGGAGGGGGGAGCTGTTTTTT
.	.	TRBV28	TRBJ1-1	CASSFGPGISAFF	TGTGCCAGCAGTTTTGGGCCAGGGATTTCGGCTTTCTTT
many	.	TRBV29-1	TRBJ2-7	CSVAVQSYEQYF	TGCAGCGTTGCGGTACAGAGCTACGAGCAGTACTTC
many	.	TRBV10-1	TRBJ2-5	CASSDPGPGQETQYF	TGCGCCAGCAGTGACCCAGGACCCGGACAAGAGACCCAGTACTTC
many	.	TRBV29-1	TRBJ2-7	CSVVAASSSYEQYF	TGCAGCGTTGTTGCGGCGAGTAGCTCCTACGAGCAGTACTTC
.	.	TRBV19	TRBJ1-1	CASSLVRVLGNTEAFF	TGTGCCAGCAGCTTAGTGCGGGTGTTGGGGAACACTGAAGCTTTCTTT
many	.	TRBV9	TRBJ1-1	CASSPRGNTEAFF	TGTGCCAGCAGCCCCAGAGGGAACACTGAAGCTTTCTTT
many	.	TRBV10-3	TRBJ2-5	CAISEPNHSETQYF	TGTGCCATCAGTGAGCCAAACCATTCAGAGACCCAGTACTTC
.	.	TRBV5-4	TRBJ1-4	CASSLDPVATNEKLFF	TGTGCCAGCAGCTTGGACCCCGTTGCAACTAATGAAAAACTGTTTTTT
few	.	TRBV11-2	TRBJ1-2	CASSLGAGGTYGYTF	TGTGCCAGCAGCTTAGGCGCTGGCGGCACCTATGGCTACACCTTC
.	.	TRBV12-3/TRBV12-4	TRBJ2-2	CASSMTGAGGELFF	TGTGCCAGCAGTATGACAGGTGCTGGCGGGGAGCTGTTTTTT
.	.	TRBV29-1	TRBJ1-2	CSARGNLGDGYTF	TGCAGCGCCCGCGGGAATCTCGGGGATGGCTACACCTTC
few	.	TRBV6-5	TRBJ1-6	CASSLRVGGGNSPLHF	TGTGCCAGCAGTTTGCGCGTGGGGGGAGGAAATTCACCCCTCCACTTT
many	TRBD2	TRBV9	TRBJ2-5	CASSFGTSGSAETQYF	TGTGCCAGCAGCTTCGGGACTAGCGGGAGCGCAGAGACCCAGTACTTC
few	.	TRBV9	TRBJ2-2	CASSGQILTGELFF	TGTGCCAGCAGCGGACAAATTCTCACCGGGGAGCTGTTTTTT
many	TRBD1	TRBV12-3/TRBV12-4	TRBJ1-1	CASSSPTGMGTEAFF	TGTGCCAGCAGTTCCCCGACAGGGATGGGCACTGAAGCTTTCTTT
.	.	TRBV29-1	TRBJ1-1	CSVGTGPEMNTEAFF	TGCAGCGTTGGGACGGGACCAGAGATGAACACTGAAGCTTTCTTT
.	TRBD1	TRBV29-1	TRBJ2-5	CSVWGGQGFETQYF	TGCAGCGTCTGGGGGGGACAGGGGTTTGAGACCCAGTACTTC
.	TRBD1	TRBV5-1	TRBJ1-1	CASSLQGAAEAFF	TGCGCCAGCAGCCTACAGGGGGCGGCTGAAGCTTTCTTT
many	.	TRBV20-1	TRBJ2-7	CSATGPPLPYEQYF	TGCAGTGCCACAGGACCTCCCCTTCCCTACGAGCAGTACTTC
.	.	TRBV19	TRBJ1-2	CASSTGTHYGYTF	TGTGCCAGTAGTACCGGGACCCACTATGGCTACACCTTC
many	TRBD2	TRBV7-9	TRBJ2-7	CASSLSGEEQYF	TGTGCCAGCAGCTTAAGCGGGGAGGAGCAGTACTTC
few	TRBD1	TRBV7-6	TRBJ1-2	CASSVAGGNYGYTF	TGTGCCAGCAGCGTGGCAGGGGGCAACTATGGCTACACCTTC
many	.	TRBV7-4	TRBJ2-7	CASSLRTREQYF	TGTGCCAGCAGCTTACGGACTCGGGAGCAGTACTTC
.	TRBD1	TRBV28	TRBJ1-6	CATSTGTGNSPLHF	TGTGCCACTTCGACCGGGACAGGGAATTCACCCCTCCACTTT
many	.	TRBV7-2	TRBJ1-5	CASTGNSNQPQHF	TGTGCCAGCACCGGGAATAGCAATCAGCCCCAGCATTTT
few	.	TRBV4-3	TRBJ2-7	CASSQDLVPPAYEQYF	TGCGCCAGCAGCCAAGATCTAGTCCCTCCGGCTTACGAGCAGTACTTC
.	.	TRBV6-5	TRBJ2-2	CASTQTTGELFF	TGTGCCAGCACCCAAACGACCGGGGAGCTGTTTTTT
.	TRBD2	TRBV29-1	TRBJ2-5	CSVETSGRVETQYF	TGCAGCGTGGAGACTAGCGGGAGGGTTGAGACCCAGTACTTC
.	.	TRBV10-3	TRBJ2-5	CAISSRARQETQYF	TGTGCCATCAGTTCGCGGGCCCGCCAAGAGACCCAGTACTTC
.	.	TRBV12-3/TRBV12-4	TRBJ2-5	CASSLPGQTETQYF	TGTGCCAGCAGTCTACCAGGGCAGACGGAGACCCAGTACTTC
many	.	TRBV20-1	TRBJ2-5	CSAMRSPETQYF	TGCAGTGCTATGAGGTCTCCCGAGACCCAGTACTTC
.	.	TRBV4-3	TRBJ2-7	CASSHGEGGTYEQYF	TGCGCCAGCAGCCACGGGGAGGGGGGGACCTACGAGCAGTACTTC
many	TRBD1	TRBV7-8	TRBJ1-1	CASSLSGQAEAFF	TGTGCCAGCAGCTTATCGGGACAGGCTGAAGCTTTCTTT